This T cell receptor (beta chain) was sequenced in a study of shared clonotypes between healthy human individuals. Sequenced by immunoSEQ multiplex PCR; TCRdb stores in-frame clones only, minus some. Altogether about 2.4 million clones are present, 90% to 95% being singletons, with the ten largest covering roughly 0.15%. Germline CDR1 is SGHNT and CDR2 is YYREEE (reference sequence). V lost 3 bases and J lost 8, with 11 bases in between. There are 13 residues in the CDR3. V is TRBV5-4 and J is TRBJ1-4; D unclear. This sequence was found in a man aged 18 to 29 in good health. Sequencing was done on a sample of naive CD4+ T cells sorted from blood. Subset: CD45RA+ positively selected. In DNA, the CDR3 is TGTGCCAGCAGCTCCAACCTGGAAGAAAAACTGTTTTTT. Its protein product is CASSSNLEEKLFF.